This T cell receptor (beta chain) was sequenced in a study of regulatory T cells in long-lasting Graves disease. There are many counts of this clonotype. The target antigen is unknown. This CDR3 is built from 15 residues. Per germline, CDR1 PRHDT and CDR2 FYEKMQ (reference sequence). V was shortened by 6 bases and J by 5 bases, with 19 bases between the two germline ends. Study observations and caveats: Among samples with persistent disease, TRBV28, TRBJ1-2 and TRBJ2-5 were favored. More public clonotypes were shared by persistent patients (approximately 3,000) than by new patients (approximately 990). The sample size was small, and this may have reduced accuracy.

In building TCR beta libraries, iRepertoire HTBI primers were used together with Arm-PCR of CDR3 regions. TCRdb re-called the multiplex PCR reads through MiXCR, storing one row per CDR3 protein. The sample has about 610,000 distinct CDR3 sequences, about 16% seen once. Time point of the sample: newly diagnosed GD, antithyroid drugs for less than 3 months. The TCR library was made from RNA extracted from PBMCs. In addition, the sample was reused for a study of T cells in Graves' hyperthyroidism and ophthalmopathy.

This specimen was peripheral blood mononuclear cells (PBMCs), taken at new diagnosis, from a patient treated with antithyroid drugs. The clonotype was recovered from a man aged 18-30 years with Graves disease. This chain links TRBV13 with TRBJ2-5; D tentatively fits TRBD1 or TRBD2 (6 bases each). CDR3 region: CASRPLRGGRETQYF. The CDR3 coding sequence is TGTGCCAGCAGACCCCTCAGGGGAGGAAGGGAGACCCAGTACTTC.